These 5 T cell receptor beta chains came from one sample sequenced in a study of blood T cell repertoires in COVID-19. The table came from immunoSEQ multiplex PCR; TCRdb's copy has only in-frame clones and leaves some out. The table lists approximately 180,000 clones, approximately 85% of them singletons. The sequenced sample was peripheral blood. The receptors derive from a man aged 55 to 70 with acute or convalescent COVID-19.

This clone showed up just a few times. The rearrangement uses TRBV19 and TRBJ2-1; the match to TRBD2 covers 7 bases. CDR3 size: 13 residues. Germline assignment: CDR1 LNHDA and CDR2 SQIVND (reference sequence). V gave up 6 bases and J gave up 9 bases; unmatched junction bases: 8. CDR3 region: CASSPGDYGEQFF. CDR3 sequence (DNA): TGTGCCAGTAGCCCCGGGGACTACGGTGAGCAGTTCTTC.

V gene TRBV18 combines with J gene TRBJ2-1, with D possibly matching TRBD1 (6 bases). Per germline, CDR1 KGHSH and CDR2 LQKENI. The CDR3 covers 15 residues. With 4 bases removed from V and 3 bases from J, the gap between germline ends came to 13 bases. The chain's CDR3 is CASSLLQQGYNEQFF. The DNA of the CDR3 is TGTGCCAGCTCACTACTTCAACAGGGCTACAATGAGCAGTTCTTC.

The chain recombines TRBV9 with TRBJ1-4; D not resolved. Germline V gene data show CDR1 as SGDLS and CDR2 as YYNGEE. V shed 0 bases and J shed 8 bases, with 14 bases lying between them. This CDR3 comprises 15 residues. The CDR3: CASSVAGASGEKLFF. For the CDR3, the DNA is TGTGCCAGCAGCGTAGCTGGAGCTTCCGGAGAAAAACTGTTTTTT.

The gene calls are TRBV5-6 and TRBJ1-6; possibly TRBD1 for D (5 bases). This CDR3 has 16 residues. Germline CDR1 SGHDT, CDR2 YYEEEE. V lost 4 bases to trimming and J lost 6 bases, with 17 bases between them. CDR3 protein: CASSPPGRGGNSPLHF. CDR3 bases: TGTGCCAGCAGCCCCCCGGGGCGGGGCGGTAATTCACCCCTCCACTTT.

J is TRBJ2-5 and V is TRBV11-2; D possibly corresponds to TRBD2 (6 bases). V was trimmed by 4 bases and J by 5 bases, leaving 11 bases between them. This CDR3 comprises 13 residues. CDR1 and CDR2 (germline): SGHAT, FQNNGV. The DNA of the CDR3 is TGTGCCAGCAGCTGGGGACTTCGGGAGACCCAGTACTTC. This codes for CASSWGLRETQYF.